This TCR beta chain was sequenced in a study of blood T cell repertoires in COVID-19. The ends were cut back, 10 bases at V and 1 base at J, with 8 bases in the middle. The CDR3 loop spans 12 amino acids. The data were produced by immunoSEQ multiplex PCR, yet TCRdb's version contains in-frame clones alone and is incomplete. The sample yields 350,000 to 500,000 clones, approximately 91% seen once. The sequence was collected from a woman younger than 30 who had been exposed to COVID-19. What was sequenced was PBMCs or T cells enriched from blood (not recorded which). This chain uses TRBV12-3 or TRBV12-4 with TRBJ1-3, with a possible D match to TRBD1 (5 bases). The CDR3 spells CANKGSGNTIYF. The DNA for the CDR3 is TGTGCCAATAAGGGGTCTGGAAACACCATATATTTT.